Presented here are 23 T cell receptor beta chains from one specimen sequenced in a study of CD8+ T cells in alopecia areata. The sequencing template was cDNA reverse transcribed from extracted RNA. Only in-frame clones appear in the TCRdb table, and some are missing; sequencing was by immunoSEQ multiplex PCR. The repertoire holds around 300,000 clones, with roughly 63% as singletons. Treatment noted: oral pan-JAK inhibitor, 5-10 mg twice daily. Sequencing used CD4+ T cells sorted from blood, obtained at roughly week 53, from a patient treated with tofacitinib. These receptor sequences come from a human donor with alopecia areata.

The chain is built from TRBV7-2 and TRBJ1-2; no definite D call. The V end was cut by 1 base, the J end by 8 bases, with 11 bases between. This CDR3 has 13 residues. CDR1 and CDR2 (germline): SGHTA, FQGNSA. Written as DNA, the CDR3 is TGTGCCAGCAGCTTAGGCACCGGCGGGGGCTACACCTTC. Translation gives CASSLGTGGGYTF.

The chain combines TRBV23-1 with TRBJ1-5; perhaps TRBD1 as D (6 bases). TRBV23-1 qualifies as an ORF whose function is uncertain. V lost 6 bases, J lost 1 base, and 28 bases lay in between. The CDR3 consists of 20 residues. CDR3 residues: CASSRQSNLAGVSSNQPQHF. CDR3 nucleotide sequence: TGCGCCAGCAGCCGACAATCGAATTTAGCAGGGGTTTCGAGCAATCAGCCCCAGCATTTT.

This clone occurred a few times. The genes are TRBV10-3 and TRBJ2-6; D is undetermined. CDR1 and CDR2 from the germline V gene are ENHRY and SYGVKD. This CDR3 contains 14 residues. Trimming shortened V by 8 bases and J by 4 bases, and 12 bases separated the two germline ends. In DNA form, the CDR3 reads TGTGCCATCGGCTCGAGGACCGGGGCCAACGTCCTGACTTTC. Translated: CAIGSRTGANVLTF.

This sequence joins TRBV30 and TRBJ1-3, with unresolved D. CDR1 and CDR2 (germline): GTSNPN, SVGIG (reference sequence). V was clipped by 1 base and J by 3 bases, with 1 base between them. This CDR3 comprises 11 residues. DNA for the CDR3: TGTGCCTGGAGTGGTGGAAACACCATATATTTT. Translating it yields CAWSGGNTIYF.

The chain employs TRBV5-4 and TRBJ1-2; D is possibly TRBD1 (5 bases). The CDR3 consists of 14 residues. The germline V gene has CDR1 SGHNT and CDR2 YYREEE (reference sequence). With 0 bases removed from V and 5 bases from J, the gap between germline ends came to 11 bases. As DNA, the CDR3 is TGTGCCAGCAGCTTGGGAGGGGCGCGGTATGGCTACACCTTC. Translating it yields CASSLGGARYGYTF.

In nucleotides, the CDR3 is TGCGCCAGCAGCCCAACGTCTTCGGGAGGGGAGACCCAGTACTTC. Protein sequence: CASSPTSSGGETQYF. V gene TRBV4-3 combines with J gene TRBJ2-5, with TRBD2 matching over 8 bases. Trimming took 4 bases from V and 5 from J; bases not matched to a gene: 9. CDR1 is LGHNA and CDR2 is YSLEER in the germline V gene. The CDR3 totals 15 residues.

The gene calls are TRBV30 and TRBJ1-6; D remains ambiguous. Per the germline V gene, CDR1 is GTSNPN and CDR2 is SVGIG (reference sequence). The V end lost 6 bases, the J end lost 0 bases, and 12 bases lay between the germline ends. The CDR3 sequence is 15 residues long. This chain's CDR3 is CACPLGSSYNSPLHF. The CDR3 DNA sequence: TGTGCCTGCCCTCTGGGGAGCTCCTATAATTCACCCCTCCACTTT.

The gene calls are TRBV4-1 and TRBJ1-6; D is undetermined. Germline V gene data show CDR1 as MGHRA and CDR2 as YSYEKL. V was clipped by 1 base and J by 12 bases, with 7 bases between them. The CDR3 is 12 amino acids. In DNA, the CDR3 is TGCGCCAGCAGCCAAGTAGGAGAACCCCTCCACTTT. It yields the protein CASSQVGEPLHF.

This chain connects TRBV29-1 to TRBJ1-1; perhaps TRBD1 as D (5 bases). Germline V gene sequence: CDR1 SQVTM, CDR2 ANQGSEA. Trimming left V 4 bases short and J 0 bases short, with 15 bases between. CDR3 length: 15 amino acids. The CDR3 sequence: CSVVPYGGVNTEAFF. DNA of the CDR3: TGCAGCGTTGTACCCTACGGGGGTGTGAACACTGAAGCTTTCTTT.

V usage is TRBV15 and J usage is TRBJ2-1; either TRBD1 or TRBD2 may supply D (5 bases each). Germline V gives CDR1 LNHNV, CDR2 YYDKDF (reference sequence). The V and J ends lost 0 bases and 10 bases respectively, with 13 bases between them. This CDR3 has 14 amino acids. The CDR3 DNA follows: TGTGCCACCAGCAGAGATCGGGGATGGGGGGAGCAGTTCTTC. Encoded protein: CATSRDRGWGEQFF.

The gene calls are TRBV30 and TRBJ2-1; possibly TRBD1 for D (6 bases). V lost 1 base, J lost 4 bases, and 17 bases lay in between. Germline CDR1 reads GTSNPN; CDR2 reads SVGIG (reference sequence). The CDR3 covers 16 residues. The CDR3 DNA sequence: TGTGCCTGGAGTGGAGTGGGTTTAACAGGGTACAATGAGCAGTTCTTC. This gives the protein CAWSGVGLTGYNEQFF. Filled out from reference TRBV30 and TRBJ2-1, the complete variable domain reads SQTIHQWPATLVQPVGSPLSLECTVEGTSNPNLYWYRQAAGRGLQLLFYSVGIGQISSEVPQNLSASRPQDRQFILSSKKLLLSDSGFYLCAWSGVGLTGYNEQFFGPGTRLTVL.

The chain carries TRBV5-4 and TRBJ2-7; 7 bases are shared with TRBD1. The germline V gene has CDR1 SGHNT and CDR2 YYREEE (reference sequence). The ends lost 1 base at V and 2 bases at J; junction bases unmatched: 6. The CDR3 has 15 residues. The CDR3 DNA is TGTGCCAGCAGCTTGTCACCGACAGGGACCTACGAGCAGTACTTC. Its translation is CASSLSPTGTYEQYF.

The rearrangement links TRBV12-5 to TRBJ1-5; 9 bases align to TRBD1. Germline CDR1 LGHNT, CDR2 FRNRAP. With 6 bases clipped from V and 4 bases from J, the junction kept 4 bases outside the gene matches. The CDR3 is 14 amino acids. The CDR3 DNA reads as TGTGCTAGTGGCAAAGGACAGGGGAATCAGCCCCAGCATTTT. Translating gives CASGKGQGNQPQHF. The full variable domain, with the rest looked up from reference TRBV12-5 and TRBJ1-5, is DARVTQTPRHKVTEMGQEVTMRCQPILGHNTVFWYRQTMMQGLELLAYFRNRAPLDDSGMPKDRFSAEMPDATLATLKIQPSEPRDSAVYFCASGKGQGNQPQHFGDGTRLSIL.

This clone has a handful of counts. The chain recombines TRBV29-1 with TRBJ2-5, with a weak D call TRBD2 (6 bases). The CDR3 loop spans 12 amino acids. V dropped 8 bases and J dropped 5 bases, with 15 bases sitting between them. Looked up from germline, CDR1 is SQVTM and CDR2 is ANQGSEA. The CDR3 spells CSYSTGGETQYF. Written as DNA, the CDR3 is TGCAGCTATTCTACCGGGGGTGAGACCCAGTACTTC.

In DNA form, the CDR3 reads TGTGCCAGCAGCCTCACCCTCCGTGGGGAGCAGTTCTTC. Translating gives CASSLTLRGEQFF. V gene TRBV7-8 combines with J gene TRBJ2-1, with unresolved D. The germline gives CDR1 SGHVS, CDR2 FQNEAQ. This CDR3 has 13 amino acids. V lost 5 bases, J lost 10 bases, and 15 bases lay in between.

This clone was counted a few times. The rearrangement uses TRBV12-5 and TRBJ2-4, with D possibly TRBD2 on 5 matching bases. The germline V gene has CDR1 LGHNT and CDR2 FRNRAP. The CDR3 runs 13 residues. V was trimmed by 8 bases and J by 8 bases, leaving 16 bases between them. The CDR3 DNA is TGTGCTAGTACCCCTCCCAGGCGGGACATTCAGTACTTC. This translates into CASTPPRRDIQYF.

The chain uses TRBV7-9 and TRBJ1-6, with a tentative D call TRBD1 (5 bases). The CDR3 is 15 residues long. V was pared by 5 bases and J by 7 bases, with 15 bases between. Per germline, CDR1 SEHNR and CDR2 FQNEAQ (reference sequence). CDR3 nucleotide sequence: TGTGCCAGCAGCCCTGGACTCCGGGGGAATTCACCCCTCCACTTT. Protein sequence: CASSPGLRGNSPLHF.

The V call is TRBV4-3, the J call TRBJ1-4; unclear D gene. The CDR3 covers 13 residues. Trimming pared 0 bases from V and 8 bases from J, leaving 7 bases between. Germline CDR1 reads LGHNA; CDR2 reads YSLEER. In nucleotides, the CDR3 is TGCGCCAGCAGCCAAGATCTCGGGGAAAAACTGTTTTTT. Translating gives CASSQDLGEKLFF.

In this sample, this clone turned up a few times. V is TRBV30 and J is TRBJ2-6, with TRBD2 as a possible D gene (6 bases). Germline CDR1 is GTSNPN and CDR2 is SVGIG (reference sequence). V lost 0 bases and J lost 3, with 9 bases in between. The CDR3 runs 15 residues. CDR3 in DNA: TGTGCCTGGAGTGTAGGGAGGAGTGGGGCCAACGTCCTGACTTTC. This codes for CAWSVGRSGANVLTF.

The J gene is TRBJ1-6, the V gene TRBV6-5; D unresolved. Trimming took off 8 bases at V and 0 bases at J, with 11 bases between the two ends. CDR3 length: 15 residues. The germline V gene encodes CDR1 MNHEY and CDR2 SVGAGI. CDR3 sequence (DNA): TGTGCCAGCGGTAGAGGCAGCTCCTATAATTCACCCCTCCACTTT. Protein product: CASGRGSSYNSPLHF.

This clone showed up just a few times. In DNA form, the CDR3 reads TGTGCCAGCAGCTTAGTCAGGGGTTCGTACACTGAAGCTTTCTTT. Translated, it gives CASSLVRGSYTEAFF. The V call is TRBV7-9, the J call TRBJ1-1, with D possibly matching TRBD1 (6 bases). The V end was cut by 1 base, the J end by 3 bases, with 12 bases between. CDR3 length: 15 amino acids. The germline V gene has CDR1 SEHNR and CDR2 FQNEAQ (reference sequence). Looking up the rest from reference TRBV7-9 and TRBJ1-1 gives the full variable domain: DTGVSQNPRHKITKRGQNVTFRCDPISEHNRLYWYRQTLGQGPEFLTYFQNEAQLEKSRLLSDRFSAERPKGSFSTLEIQRTEQGDSAMYLCASSLVRGSYTEAFFGQGTRLTVV.

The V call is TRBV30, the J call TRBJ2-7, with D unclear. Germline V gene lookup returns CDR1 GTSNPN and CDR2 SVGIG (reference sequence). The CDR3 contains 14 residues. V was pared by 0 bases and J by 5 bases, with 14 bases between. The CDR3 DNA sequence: TGTGCCTGGAGTGTACGCGGCAGAGTGCACGAGCAGTACTTC. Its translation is CAWSVRGRVHEQYF.

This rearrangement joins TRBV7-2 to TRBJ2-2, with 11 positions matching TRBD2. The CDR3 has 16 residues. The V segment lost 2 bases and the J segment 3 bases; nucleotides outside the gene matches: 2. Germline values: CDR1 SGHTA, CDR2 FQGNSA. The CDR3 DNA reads TGTGCCAGCAGCTTACGACTAGCGGGGCACACCGGGGAGCTGTTTTTT. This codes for CASSLRLAGHTGELFF.